This T cell receptor beta chain was recovered during a study of OX40 agonist ivuxolimab in advanced cancers. About the study: Partial responses were achieved by three patients, one with hepatocellular carcinoma and two with cutaneous melanoma.

Findings and limits, study-wide: The average count of expanded clones was higher among CD8+ T cells than among CD4+. Not determined was the antigen specificity of the expanded peripheral T cells.

Sequencing was performed with immunoSEQ multiplex PCR; in TCRdb, only in-frame clones are kept and a portion is missing. The table records fewer than 60,000 clones, more than 85% of them present only once. As regards this clone: Its antigen is unknown.

The TCR comes from an adult with an advanced solid tumor such as melanoma, head and neck, liver or kidney cancer. Here the sequenced sample was CD4+ or CD8+ T cells sorted from blood, taken in a trial of the OX40 agonist ivuxolimab.

The DNA for the CDR3 is TGCGCCAGCAGCCAAGGGGATAGGGTTGTTGGACAGCCCCAGCATTTT. Its translation is CASSQGDRVVGQPQHF. This rearrangement joins TRBV4-1 to TRBJ1-5; unclear D gene. Germline V gene lookup returns CDR1 MGHRA and CDR2 YSYEKL. This CDR3 has 16 amino acids. V gave up 1 base and J gave up 7 bases, with 17 bases separating them.